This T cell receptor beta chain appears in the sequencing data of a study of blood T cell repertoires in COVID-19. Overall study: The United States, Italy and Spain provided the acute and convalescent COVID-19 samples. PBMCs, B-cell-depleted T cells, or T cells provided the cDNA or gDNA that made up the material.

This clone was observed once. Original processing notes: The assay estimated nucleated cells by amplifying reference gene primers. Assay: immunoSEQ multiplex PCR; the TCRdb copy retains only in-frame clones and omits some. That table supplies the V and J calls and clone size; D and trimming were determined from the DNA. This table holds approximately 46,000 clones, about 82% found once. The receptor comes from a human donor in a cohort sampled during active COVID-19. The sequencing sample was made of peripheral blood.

CDR3 coding DNA: TGTGCCAGTAGGGTCGGGATCAAGTCCTCTGGAAACACCATATATTTT. It yields the protein CASRVGIKSSGNTIYF. V usage is TRBV19 and J usage is TRBJ1-3; D gene unclear. The V end was cut by 6 bases, the J end by 0 bases, with 15 bases between. The CDR3 length is 16 residues. Looked up from germline, CDR1 is LNHDA and CDR2 is SQIVND (reference sequence). Together with reference TRBV19 and TRBJ1-3, the CDR3 gives the full variable domain: DGGITQSPKYLFRKEGQNVTLSCEQNLNHDAMYWYRQDPGQGLRLIYYSQIVNDFQKGDIAEGYSVSREKKESFPLTVTSAQKNPTAFYLCASRVGIKSSGNTIYFGEGSWLTVV.